This passage covers 20 T cell receptor beta chains from one sample sequenced in a study of T cell changes during pregnancy in multiple sclerosis. Clones were sequenced by immunoSEQ multiplex PCR, and TCRdb holds only the in-frame ones, with some missing. The sample consists of some 40,000 clones, about 89% of them appearing once. The input for sequencing was CD4+ T cells from peripheral blood mononuclear cells, taken in the first trimester of pregnancy. Every receptor here comes from a female donor with multiple sclerosis, enrolled in a pregnancy study.

The chain employs TRBV5-8 and TRBJ1-1; D gene ambiguous. Germline assignment: CDR1 SGHTS and CDR2 YDEGEE. Trimming removed 3 bases from V and 1 base from J, with 13 bases in between. The CDR3 consists of 15 residues. The CDR3 is CASSSYSLRNTEAFF. As DNA, the CDR3 is TGTGCCAGCAGCTCATACAGTCTCCGGAACACTGAAGCTTTCTTT.

This rearrangement joins TRBV4-1 to TRBJ2-5; 12 bases agree with TRBD2. The CDR3 totals 20 residues. With 1 base clipped from V and 0 bases from J, the junction kept 12 bases outside the gene matches. The germline V gene has CDR1 MGHRA and CDR2 YSYEKL. The CDR3 spells CASSQGSLAGGPGYQETQYF. CDR3 nucleotide sequence: TGCGCCAGCAGCCAAGGGAGCCTAGCGGGAGGGCCTGGGTACCAAGAGACCCAGTACTTC.

The V call is TRBV18, the J call TRBJ1-4, with TRBD1 matching 7 bases. Trimming took 2 bases from V and 8 from J; bases not matched to a gene: 8. Germline V gives CDR1 KGHSH, CDR2 LQKENI. The CDR3 contains 15 residues. The CDR3 is CASSPSDRVNEKLFF. DNA of the CDR3: TGTGCCAGCTCACCAAGCGACAGGGTAAACGAAAAACTGTTTTTT. Full variable domain (remainder filled in from reference TRBV18 and TRBJ1-4): NAGVMQNPRHLVRRRGQEARLRCSPMKGHSHVYWYRQLPEEGLKFMVYLQKENIIDESGMPKERFSAEFPKEGPSILRIQQVVRGDSAAYFCASSPSDRVNEKLFFGSGTQLSVL.

Notes on this clone: In the same sample, other DNA sequences code for this CDR3. The chain is built from TRBV5-4 and TRBJ1-2; D uncertain. The CDR3 loop spans 13 amino acids. Germline loops: CDR1 SGHNT, CDR2 YYREEE (reference sequence). Between the trimmed V and J ends, which lost 0 bases and 3 bases, there was a span of 6 bases. The DNA of the CDR3 is TGTGCCAGCAGCTTGGATCGGGACTATGGCTACACCTTC. It specifies CASSLDRDYGYTF.

The chain recombines TRBV11-1 with TRBJ2-3; 7 bases map to TRBD2. J was trimmed by 2 bases and V by 3 bases; bases with no gene match: 2. Germline V gene data show CDR1 as SGHAT and CDR2 as FQDESV (reference sequence). The CDR3 totals 14 residues. CDR3 amino acids: CASSFTSATDTQYF. The CDR3 nucleotides are TGTGCCAGCAGCTTTACTAGCGCCACAGATACGCAGTATTTT.

CDR3 in DNA: TGTGCCAGCAGTACCTGGACAGGGGGGGGCAATCAGCCCCAGCATTTT. Translated, it gives CASSTWTGGGNQPQHF. The V call is TRBV28, the J call TRBJ1-5, with 10 bases aligning to TRBD1. CDR3 size: 16 residues. CDR1 is MDHEN and CDR2 is SYDVKM in the germline V gene. J lost 2 bases, V lost 5 bases, and 6 bases had no gene match. The variable domain in full, with the rest retrieved from reference TRBV28 and TRBJ1-5, is DVKVTQSSRYLVKRTGEKVFLECVQDMDHENMFWYRQDPGLGLRLIYFSYDVKMKEKGDIPEGYSVSREKKERFSLILESASTNQTSMYLCASSTWTGGGNQPQHFGDGTRLSIL.

The chain carries TRBV7-2 and TRBJ2-2; TRBD2 agrees at 10 bases. Germline V gene data show CDR1 as SGHTA and CDR2 as FQGNSA. V lost 5 bases to trimming and J lost 8 bases; unmatched junction nucleotides: 14. CDR3 length equals 17 residues. The chain's CDR3 is CASSLATSGYPGGELFF. As DNA, the CDR3 is TGTGCCAGCAGCCTTGCGACTAGCGGGTATCCCGGGGGGGAGCTGTTTTTT.

This chain joins TRBV7-2 and TRBJ1-1, with D possibly TRBD1 on 6 matching bases. Germline CDR1 SGHTA, CDR2 FQGNSA. This CDR3 comprises 15 residues. V lost 1 base and J lost 1, with 10 bases in between. The CDR3 sequence is CASSLVTGPNTEAFF. CDR3 sequence (DNA): TGTGCCAGCAGCTTAGTCACAGGGCCGAACACTGAAGCTTTCTTT. Full variable domain (missing parts from reference TRBV7-2 and TRBJ1-1): GAGVSQSPSNKVTEKGKDVELRCDPISGHTALYWYRQSLGQGLEFLIYFQGNSAPDKSGLPSDRFSAERTGGSVSTLTIQRTQQEDSAVYLCASSLVTGPNTEAFFGQGTRLTVV.

The rearrangement uses TRBV9 and TRBJ2-7; 10 bases map to TRBD1. The length of the CDR3 is 14 residues. CDR1 and CDR2 (germline): SGDLS, YYNGEE. J lost 8 bases, V lost 3 bases, and 8 bases had no gene match. CDR3 nucleotides: TGTGCCAGCAGCGCTGGGACAGGGGCCCCGAAGCAGTACTTC. Translated, it gives CASSAGTGAPKQYF.

V and J are TRBV4-1 and TRBJ2-7; 8 bases agree with TRBD1. Trimming removed 1 base from V and 4 bases from J; junction bases left unmatched: 6. The CDR3 runs 15 residues. Looked up from germline, CDR1 is MGHRA and CDR2 is YSYEKL. CDR3 sequence (DNA): TGCGCCAGCAGCCAAGTGCCAGGACAGGGATACGAGCAGTACTTC. Residues: CASSQVPGQGYEQYF.

The genes are TRBV5-4 and TRBJ2-1; TRBD2 aligns across 9 bases. Trimming removed 4 bases from V and 8 bases from J; junction bases left unmatched: 16. CDR1 SGHNT and CDR2 YYREEE come from the germline V gene (reference sequence). The CDR3 is 17 residues long. The CDR3 here is CASSPRSGRVWGDEQFF. CDR3 DNA sequence: TGTGCCAGCAGCCCACGTAGCGGGAGAGTCTGGGGCGATGAGCAGTTCTTC.

In this sample, this clone is medium-sized. The CDR3 loop is CASRAGTDTQYF. DNA of the CDR3: TGTGCCAGCAGGGCCGGGACAGATACGCAGTATTTT. The genes are TRBV2 and TRBJ2-3, with D unclear. Germline V gene lookup returns CDR1 SNHLY and CDR2 FYNNEI. V was trimmed by 6 bases and J by 3 bases, leaving 7 bases between them. The CDR3 is 12 residues long.

V is TRBV6-5 and J is TRBJ1-5, with D possibly matching TRBD1 (6 bases). The CDR3 covers 15 residues. The germline V and J ends were trimmed by 2 bases and 0 bases, with 8 bases remaining between them. Germline V gene lookup returns CDR1 MNHEY and CDR2 SVGAGI. The chain's CDR3 is CASSYNRDSNQPQHF. The DNA of the CDR3 is TGTGCCAGCAGTTACAACAGGGATAGCAATCAGCCCCAGCATTTT.

The rearrangement joins TRBV2 to TRBJ2-3, with 10 bases fitting TRBD2. The germline gives CDR1 SNHLY, CDR2 FYNNEI. This CDR3 contains 15 residues. The ends lost 2 bases at V and 7 bases at J; junction bases unmatched: 6. The CDR3 DNA follows: TGTGCCAGCAGTGAACAAGCGGGAGGGGGACATACGCAGTATTTT. Translated, it gives CASSEQAGGGHTQYF.

The CDR3 DNA sequence: TGTGCCAGCAGCTTAGTCAAGAACACCGGGGAGCTGTTTTTT. Its translation is CASSLVKNTGELFF. This chain uses TRBV7-6 with TRBJ2-2; no firm D call. The CDR3 totals 14 residues. Deletions cut 1 base from V and 1 base from J, with 4 bases between. Germline CDR1 is SGHVS and CDR2 is FNYEAQ.

The chain is built from TRBV4-2 and TRBJ2-1; D ambiguous. Germline V gene data show CDR1 as LGHNA and CDR2 as YNFKEQ. The CDR3 is 15 residues long. Between the trimmed V and J ends, which lost 0 bases and 2 bases, there was a span of 8 bases. CDR3 amino acids: CASSQDVPAYNEQFF. The DNA for the CDR3 is TGTGCCAGCAGCCAAGATGTCCCAGCCTACAATGAGCAGTTCTTC.

This clone showed up many times. This rearrangement joins TRBV5-1 to TRBJ2-4; unclear D gene. V lost 8 bases and J lost 6, with 9 bases in between. Germline values: CDR1 SGHRS, CDR2 YFSETQ. CDR3 size: 11 residues. For the CDR3, the DNA is TGCGCCAGTGCGGAAGCAAACATTCAGTACTTC. Encoded protein: CASAEANIQYF.

This clone occurred once. The V and J genes are TRBV5-1 and TRBJ2-5, with TRBD2 identical over 15 bases. There are 16 residues in the CDR3. The junction had 6 bases not matched to a gene; V was cut back by 4 bases and J by 5 bases. Germline CDR1 and CDR2: SGHRS and YFSETQ. The CDR3 DNA sequence: TGCGCCAGCAGCACCGGACTAGCGGGAGGGGCGGAGACCCAGTACTTC. Protein product: CASSTGLAGGAETQYF. Based on the CDR3 plus reference TRBV5-1 and TRBJ2-5, the full variable domain is KAGVTQTPRYLIKTRGQQVTLSCSPISGHRSVSWYQQTPGQGLQFLFEYFSETQRNKGNFPGRFSGRQFSNSRSEMNVSTLELGDSALYLCASSTGLAGGAETQYFGPGTRLLVL.

This sequence joins TRBV6-5 and TRBJ1-1; weak D call: TRBD1 (5 bases). Germline lookup yields CDR1 MNHEY and CDR2 SVGAGI. This CDR3 is 15 amino acids long. The V gene lost 0 bases and the J gene lost 0 bases, with 8 bases spanning the gap. The CDR3 region is CASSYSRGVNTEAFF. For the CDR3, the DNA is TGTGCCAGCAGTTACTCTAGGGGCGTGAACACTGAAGCTTTCTTT.

This clone has a single count. In DNA, the CDR3 is TGTGCCAGCAGTTTTGGGGGACTAGCGGGAGGGCCGGAGACCCAGTACTTC. Amino acids: CASSFGGLAGGPETQYF. This chain connects TRBV28 to TRBJ2-5; TRBD2 matches 16 bases. V trimming: 3 bases; J trimming: 5 bases; junction bases outside the gene matches: 6. This CDR3 comprises 17 residues. Germline lookup yields CDR1 MDHEN and CDR2 SYDVKM.